These T cell receptor beta chains were read from a single sample in a study of T cells in Graves' hyperthyroidism and ophthalmopathy. Each CDR3 protein is one row after TCRdb ran MiXCR on the multiplex PCR reads. The table has approximately 380,000 distinct CDR3 sequences, approximately 20% seen once. Sequenced material: blood. The source is a woman between 18 and 29 years old with Graves' hyperthyroidism. Both conserved end residues are trimmed from each CDR3.

length: 13
V: TRBV7-8
J: TRBJ2-7
CDR3: ASSISGTGFYEQY

length: 15
V: TRBV24-1
J: TRBJ2-5
CDR3: ATSDRGTGGLLETQY

length: 9
V: TRBV6-1
J: TRBJ1-2
CDR3: ASRGQGEHT

length: 10
V: TRBV7-2
J: TRBJ1-2
CDR3: ASSQGRYGYT

length: 10
V: TRBV30
J: TRBJ2-7
CDR3: AWSHRPLEQY

length: 11
V: TRBV7-9
J: TRBJ1-2
CDR3: ASSTGANYGYT

length: 12
V: TRBV20-1
J: TRBJ1-5
CDR3: SATSGRDNQPQH

length: 11
V: TRBV12-3/TRBV12-4
J: TRBJ1-5
CDR3: ASRRDRYQPQH

length: 8
V: TRBV5-1
J: TRBJ2-5
CDR3: VSGEETQY

length: 12
V: TRBV2
J: TRBJ1-1
CDR3: ASSESGTGSEAF

length: 12
V: TRBV12-3/TRBV12-4
J: TRBJ1-2
CDR3: ASSLAVLTGGYT

length: 13
V: TRBV18
J: TRBJ2-7
CDR3: ASSPPRLAGNEQY

length: 13
V: TRBV10-3
J: TRBJ2-2
CDR3: AIRWEGKSPGELF

length: 12
V: TRBV6-1
J: TRBJ1-1
CDR3: ASSEASRRTEAF

length: 10
V: TRBV28
J: TRBJ2-7
CDR3: ASSPDRSEQY

length: 12
V: TRBV2
J: TRBJ1-2
CDR3: ASTWDREGLGYT

length: 12
V: TRBV20-1
J: TRBJ2-7
CDR3: SANRDRGPYEQY